This T cell receptor beta chain was sequenced during a study of T-cell reconstitution after alpha-beta-depleted transplantation in children. Study results and caveats: A year had passed since transplant, and T-cell counts and diversity by then came mostly from newly produced T cells. After transplant, high TCRbeta diversity at day 60 in some patients arose from surviving recipient T cells and thymic progenitors. Reportedly, only several hundred clones from non-depleted graft cells drove alpha-beta T-cell counts at about two months.

The CDR3 totals 16 residues. V dropped 2 bases and J dropped 3; count of bases not matched to a gene: 6. Germline V gene sequence: CDR1 MNHEY, CDR2 SVGAGI. Molecular barcoding with unique molecular identifiers was used for the TCRbeta library. TCRdb re-called the PCR reads through MiXCR, storing one row per CDR3 protein. The table has approximately 110,000 distinct CDR3 sequences, about 23% seen once; the top ten hold roughly a tenth. Points on this clonotype: What it binds is unknown.

The source material was PBMCs, mostly from graft donor cells, sampled 180 days after TCRalphabeta/CD19-depleted stem cell transplant. V gene TRBV6-5 combines with J gene TRBJ2-3, with 9 bases matching TRBD2. This receptor was identified in a male patient between 2 and 10 years old who had a stem cell transplant for chronic granulomatous disease, so the T cells may come from the graft donor. The CDR3 protein is CASSYGGRGRTDTQYF. In nucleotides, the CDR3 is TGTGCCAGCAGTTACGGCGGGAGGGGAAGAACAGATACGCAGTATTTT.